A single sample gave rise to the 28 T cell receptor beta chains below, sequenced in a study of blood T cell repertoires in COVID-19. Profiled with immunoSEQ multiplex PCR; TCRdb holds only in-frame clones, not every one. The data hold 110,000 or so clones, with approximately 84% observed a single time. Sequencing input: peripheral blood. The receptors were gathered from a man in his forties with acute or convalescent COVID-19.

CDR3 sequence: CAASSGTSPTDTQYF. CDR3 sequence (DNA): TGTGCCGCCTCATCCGGGACTAGCCCCACAGATACGCAGTATTTT. The V gene is TRBV6-5, the J gene TRBJ2-3; 9 positions match TRBD2. The CDR3 length is 15 residues. Germline values: CDR1 MNHEY, CDR2 SVGAGI. J gave up 2 bases and V 11 bases, and 11 bases lay outside the gene matches.

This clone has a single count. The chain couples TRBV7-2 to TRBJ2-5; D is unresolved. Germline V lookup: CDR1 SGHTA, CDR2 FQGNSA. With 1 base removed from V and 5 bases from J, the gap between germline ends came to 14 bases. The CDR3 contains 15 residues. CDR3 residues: CASSLGGPSEETQYF. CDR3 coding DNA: TGTGCCAGCAGCTTAGGTGGGCCGTCCGAGGAGACCCAGTACTTC.

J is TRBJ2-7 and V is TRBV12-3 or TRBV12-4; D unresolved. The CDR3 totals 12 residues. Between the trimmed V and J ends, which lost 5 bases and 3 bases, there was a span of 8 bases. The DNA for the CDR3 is TGTGCCAGCAGTGACTTGGGCTACGAGCAGTACTTC. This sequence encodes CASSDLGYEQYF.

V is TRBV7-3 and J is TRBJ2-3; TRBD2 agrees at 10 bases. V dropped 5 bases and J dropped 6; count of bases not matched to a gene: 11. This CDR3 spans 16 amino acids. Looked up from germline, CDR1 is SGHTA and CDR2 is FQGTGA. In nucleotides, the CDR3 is TGTGCCAGCAGCCCCTCGAGCGGGGGGGCCTCTGATACGCAGTATTTT. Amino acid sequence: CASSPSSGGASDTQYF. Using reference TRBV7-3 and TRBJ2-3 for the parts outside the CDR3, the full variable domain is GAGVSQTPSNKVTEKGKYVELRCDPISGHTALYWYRQSLGQGPEFLIYFQGTGAADDSGLPNDRFFAVRPEGSVSTLKIQRTERGDSAVYLCASSPSSGGASDTQYFGPGTRLTVL.

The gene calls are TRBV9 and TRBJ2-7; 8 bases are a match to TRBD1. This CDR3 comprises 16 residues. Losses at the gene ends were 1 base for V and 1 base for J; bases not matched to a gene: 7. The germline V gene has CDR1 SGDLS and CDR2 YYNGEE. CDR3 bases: TGTGCCAGCAGCGTATCATTGGGACAGGATTCCTACGAGCAGTACTTC. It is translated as CASSVSLGQDSYEQYF.

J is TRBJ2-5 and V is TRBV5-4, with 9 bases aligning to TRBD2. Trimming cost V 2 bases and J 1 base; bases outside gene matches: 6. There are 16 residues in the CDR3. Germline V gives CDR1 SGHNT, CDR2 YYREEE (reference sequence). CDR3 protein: CASSFLRLAAQETQYF. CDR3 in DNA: TGTGCCAGCAGCTTCCTCCGACTAGCGGCCCAAGAGACCCAGTACTTC.

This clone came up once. CDR3 in amino acids: CASSLRSMNTEAFF. The CDR3, as DNA: TGTGCCAGCAGCTTGAGGTCCATGAACACTGAAGCTTTCTTT. This chain links TRBV7-2 with TRBJ1-1; D remains unclear. CDR1 is SGHTA and CDR2 is FQGNSA in the germline V gene. This CDR3 has 14 amino acids. With 3 bases removed from V and 0 bases from J, the gap between germline ends came to 8 bases.

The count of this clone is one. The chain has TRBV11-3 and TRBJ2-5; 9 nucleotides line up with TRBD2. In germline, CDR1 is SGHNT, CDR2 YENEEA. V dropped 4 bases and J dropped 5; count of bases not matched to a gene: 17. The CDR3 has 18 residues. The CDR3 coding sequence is TGTGCCAGCAGCTCCCGATGGGGAGGCGGGGGGGCCGGTGAGACCCAGTACTTC. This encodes CASSSRWGGGGAGETQYF.

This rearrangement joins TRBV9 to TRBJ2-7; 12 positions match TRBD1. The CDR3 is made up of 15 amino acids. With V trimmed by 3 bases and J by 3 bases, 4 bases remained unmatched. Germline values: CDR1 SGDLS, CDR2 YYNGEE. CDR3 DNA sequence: TGTGCCAGCAGCGCAGGGACAGGGGGCTTCTACGAGCAGTACTTC. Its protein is CASSAGTGGFYEQYF. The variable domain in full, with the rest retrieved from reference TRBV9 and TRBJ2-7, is DSGVTQTPKHLITATGQRVTLRCSPRSGDLSVYWYQQSLDQGLQFLIQYYNGEERAKGNILERFSAQQFPDLHSELNLSSLELGDSALYFCASSAGTGGFYEQYFGPGTRLTVT.

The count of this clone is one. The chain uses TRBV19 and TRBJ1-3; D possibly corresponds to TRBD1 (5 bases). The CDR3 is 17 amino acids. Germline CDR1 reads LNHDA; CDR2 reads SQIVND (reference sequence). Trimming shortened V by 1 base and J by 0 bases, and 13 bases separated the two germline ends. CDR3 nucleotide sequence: TGTGCCAGTAGTATAGTAGCAGGGCTGAACTCTGGAAACACCATATATTTT. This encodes CASSIVAGLNSGNTIYF.

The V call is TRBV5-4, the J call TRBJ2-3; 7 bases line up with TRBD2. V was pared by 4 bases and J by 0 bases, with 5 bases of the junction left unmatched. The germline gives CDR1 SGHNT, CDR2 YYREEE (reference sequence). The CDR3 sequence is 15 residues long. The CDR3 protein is CASSVGAGSTDTQYF. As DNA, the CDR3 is TGTGCCAGCAGCGTGGGAGCGGGGAGCACAGATACGCAGTATTTT.

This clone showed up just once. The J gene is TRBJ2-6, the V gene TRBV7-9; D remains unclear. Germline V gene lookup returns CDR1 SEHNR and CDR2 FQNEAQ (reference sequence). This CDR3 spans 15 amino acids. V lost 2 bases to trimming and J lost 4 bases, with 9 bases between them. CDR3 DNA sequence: TGTGCCAGCAGCTTAAGTCCCGGGGGGGCCAACGTCCTGACTTTC. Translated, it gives CASSLSPGGANVLTF.

CDR3 bases: TGCAGCGTCGAGGGCGGGGACACCATATATTTT. It yields the protein CSVEGGDTIYF. The chain combines TRBV29-1 with TRBJ1-3; D remains ambiguous. Trimming took 6 bases from V and 8 from J, leaving 11 bases between them. The CDR3 totals 11 residues. Germline V gene lookup returns CDR1 SQVTM and CDR2 ANQGSEA.

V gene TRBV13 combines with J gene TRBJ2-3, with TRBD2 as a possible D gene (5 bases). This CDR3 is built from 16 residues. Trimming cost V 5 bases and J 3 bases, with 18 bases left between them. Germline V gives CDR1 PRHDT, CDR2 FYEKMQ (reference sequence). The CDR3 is CASSRKPGLGTDTQYF. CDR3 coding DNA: TGTGCCAGCAGCCGGAAACCAGGACTCGGGACAGATACGCAGTATTTT.

CDR3 bases: TGTGCCACCAGTGATCCCCTCCGGGGGGGTAAAGATACGCAGTATTTT. This codes for CATSDPLRGGKDTQYF. The V gene is TRBV24-1, the J gene TRBJ2-3; 8 bases align to TRBD2. Germline trimming cut 3 bases from V and 5 bases from J; bases unmatched to any gene: 9. The germline V gene has CDR1 KGHDR and CDR2 SFDVKD. The CDR3 has 16 amino acids.

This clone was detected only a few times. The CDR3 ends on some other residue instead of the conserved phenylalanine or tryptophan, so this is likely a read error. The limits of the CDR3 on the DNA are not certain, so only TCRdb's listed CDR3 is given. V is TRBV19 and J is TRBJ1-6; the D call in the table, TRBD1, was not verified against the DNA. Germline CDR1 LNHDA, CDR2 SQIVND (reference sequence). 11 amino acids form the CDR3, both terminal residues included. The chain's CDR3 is CASDAGTGEGG.

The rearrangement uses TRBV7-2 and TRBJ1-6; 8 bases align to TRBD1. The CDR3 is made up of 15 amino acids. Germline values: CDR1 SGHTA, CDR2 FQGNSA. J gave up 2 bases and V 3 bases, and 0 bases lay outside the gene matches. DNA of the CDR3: TGTGCCAGCAGCTTGGGACAGGCCTATAATTCACCCCTCCACTTT. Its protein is CASSLGQAYNSPLHF.

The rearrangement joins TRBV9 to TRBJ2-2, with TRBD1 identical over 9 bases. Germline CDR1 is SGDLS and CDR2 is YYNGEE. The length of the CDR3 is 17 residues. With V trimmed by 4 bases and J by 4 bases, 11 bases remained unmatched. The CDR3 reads CASSPEGTGPSTGELFF. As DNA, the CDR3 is TGTGCCAGCAGCCCTGAAGGGACAGGGCCTTCCACCGGGGAGCTGTTTTTT.

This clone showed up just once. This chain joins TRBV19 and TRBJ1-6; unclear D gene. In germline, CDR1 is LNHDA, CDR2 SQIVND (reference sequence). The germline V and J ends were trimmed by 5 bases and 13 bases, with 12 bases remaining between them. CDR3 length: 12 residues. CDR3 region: CASSWSGNPLHF. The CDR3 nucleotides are TGTGCCAGTAGTTGGTCCGGGAACCCCCTCCACTTT.

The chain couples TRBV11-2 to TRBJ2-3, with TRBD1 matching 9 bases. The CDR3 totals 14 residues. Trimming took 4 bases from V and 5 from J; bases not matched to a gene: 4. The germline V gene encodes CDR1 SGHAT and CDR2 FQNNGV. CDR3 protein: CASSSTGGVDTQYF. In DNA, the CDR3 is TGTGCCAGCAGCTCGACAGGGGGAGTAGATACGCAGTATTTT.

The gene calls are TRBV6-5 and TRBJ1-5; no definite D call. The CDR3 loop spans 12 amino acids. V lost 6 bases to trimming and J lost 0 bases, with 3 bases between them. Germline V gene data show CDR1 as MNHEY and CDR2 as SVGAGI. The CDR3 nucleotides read TGTGCCAGCAGATATAGCAATCAGCCCCAGCATTTT. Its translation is CASRYSNQPQHF.

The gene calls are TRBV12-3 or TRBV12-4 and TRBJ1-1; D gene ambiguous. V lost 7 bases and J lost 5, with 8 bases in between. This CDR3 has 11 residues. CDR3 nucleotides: TGTGCCAGCACAGACGGGACTGAAGCTTTCTTT. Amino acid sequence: CASTDGTEAFF.

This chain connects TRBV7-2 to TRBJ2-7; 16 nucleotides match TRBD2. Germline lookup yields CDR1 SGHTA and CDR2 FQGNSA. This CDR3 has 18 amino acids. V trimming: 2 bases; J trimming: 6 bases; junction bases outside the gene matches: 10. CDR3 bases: TGTGCCAGCAGCTTACCGGGACTAGCGGGGGGGCGATTAAGCGAGCAGTACTTC. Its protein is CASSLPGLAGGRLSEQYF.

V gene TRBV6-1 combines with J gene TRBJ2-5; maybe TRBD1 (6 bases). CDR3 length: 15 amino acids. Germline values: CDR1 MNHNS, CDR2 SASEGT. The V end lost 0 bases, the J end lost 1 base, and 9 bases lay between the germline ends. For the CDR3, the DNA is TGTGCCAGCAGTGAAGCTCCGGACAGCCAAGAGACCCAGTACTTC. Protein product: CASSEAPDSQETQYF.

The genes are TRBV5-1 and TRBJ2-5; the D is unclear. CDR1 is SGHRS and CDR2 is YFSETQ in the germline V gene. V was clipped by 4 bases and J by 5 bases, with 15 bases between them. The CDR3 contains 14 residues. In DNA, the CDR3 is TGCGCCAGCAGCCTCGCCTACTCCCGGGAGACCCAGTACTTC. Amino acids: CASSLAYSRETQYF. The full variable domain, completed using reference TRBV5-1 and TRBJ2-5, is KAGVTQTPRYLIKTRGQQVTLSCSPISGHRSVSWYQQTPGQGLQFLFEYFSETQRNKGNFPGRFSGRQFSNSRSEMNVSTLELGDSALYLCASSLAYSRETQYFGPGTRLLVL.

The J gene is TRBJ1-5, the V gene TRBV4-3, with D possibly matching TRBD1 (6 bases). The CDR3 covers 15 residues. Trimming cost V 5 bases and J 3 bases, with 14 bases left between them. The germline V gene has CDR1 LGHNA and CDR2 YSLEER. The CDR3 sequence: CASSDRIGNNQPQHF. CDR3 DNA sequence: TGCGCCAGCAGCGACAGGATAGGGAACAATCAGCCCCAGCATTTT.

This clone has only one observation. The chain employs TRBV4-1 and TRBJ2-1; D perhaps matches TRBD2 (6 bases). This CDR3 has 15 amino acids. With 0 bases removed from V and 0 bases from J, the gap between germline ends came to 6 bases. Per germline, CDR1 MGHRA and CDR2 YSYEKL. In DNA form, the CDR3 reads TGCGCCAGCAGCCAAGAGGGGGGCTCCTACAATGAGCAGTTCTTC. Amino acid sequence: CASSQEGGSYNEQFF.

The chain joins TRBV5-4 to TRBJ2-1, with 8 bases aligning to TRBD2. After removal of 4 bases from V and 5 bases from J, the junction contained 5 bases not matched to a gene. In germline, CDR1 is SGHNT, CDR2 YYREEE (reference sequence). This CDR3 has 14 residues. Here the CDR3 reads CASSTGLVNNEQFF. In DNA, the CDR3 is TGTGCCAGCAGCACGGGACTAGTAAACAATGAGCAGTTCTTC.